Following are 22 T cell receptor beta chains from one sample sequenced in a study of human T cells and chemical hapten exposure. One entry per CDR3 protein results from TCRdb running MiXCR on the RACE reads. The sample yields around 57,000 distinct CDR3 sequences, 9.5% to 11% seen once. As for time point: patch test 1, 2 weeks after DPC sensitization. Treatment noted: therapeutic diphenylcyclopropenone sensitization with weekly scalp DPC. The study extracted total RNA from unfractionated whole blood. The source was whole blood, collected in connection with sensitization to the hapten diphenylcyclopropenone (DPC). The receptors originated from a middle-aged woman with alopecia areata. Some clones in this sample may be carry-over from other donors' samples.

The chain employs TRBV29-1 and TRBJ1-6; D remains unclear. Germline V lookup: CDR1 SQVTM, CDR2 ANQGSEA. This CDR3 is built from 15 residues. The V end lost 2 bases, the J end lost 4 bases, and 12 bases lay between the germline ends. The CDR3, as DNA: TGCAGCGTTGAACGGGGAAGGGTGTATAATTCACCCCTCCACTTT. As protein: CSVERGRVYNSPLHF.

The rearrangement uses TRBV28 and TRBJ2-1; no clear D. V lost 2 bases to trimming and J lost 6 bases, with 11 bases between them. Germline lookup yields CDR1 MDHEN and CDR2 SYDVKM. The CDR3 totals 14 residues. CDR3 nucleotide sequence: TGTGCCAGCAGTTTAGAACTGAATGGCAATGAGCAGTTCTTC. Residues: CASSLELNGNEQFF.

This clonotype was counted a single time. V usage is TRBV28 and J usage is TRBJ2-7, with D tentatively TRBD1 or TRBD2 (8 bases each). The germline V gene encodes CDR1 MDHEN and CDR2 SYDVKM. The CDR3 loop spans 14 amino acids. Trimming took off 8 bases at V and 3 bases at J, with 17 bases between the two ends. The DNA of the CDR3 is TGTGCCAGCCGGGAGGGGACAGGCATCTACGAGCAGTACTTC. Its protein product is CASREGTGIYEQYF. Complete variable domain (other parts from reference TRBV28 and TRBJ2-7): DVKVTQSSRYLVKRTGEKVFLECVQDMDHENMFWYRQDPGLGLRLIYFSYDVKMKEKGDIPEGYSVSREKKERFSLILESASTNQTSMYLCASREGTGIYEQYFGPGTRLTVT.

A few counts support this clonotype. The rearrangement joins TRBV5-4 to TRBJ1-5; D is uncertain. CDR1 and CDR2 from the germline V gene are SGHNT and YYREEE (reference sequence). CDR3 length: 12 amino acids. V was shortened by 4 bases and J by 6 bases, with 8 bases between the two germline ends. As DNA, the CDR3 is TGTGCCAGCAGCCTCGATTCTCAGCCCCAGCATTTT. Encoded protein: CASSLDSQPQHF.

The rearrangement joins TRBV12-3 or TRBV12-4 to TRBJ1-1; 7 positions match TRBD1. CDR3 size: 15 residues. The ends lost 6 bases at V and 5 bases at J; junction bases unmatched: 12. CDR3 nucleotide sequence: TGTGCCAGCAGGTCCGGACAGGTTCTTAGGACTGAAGCTTTCTTT. It encodes CASRSGQVLRTEAFF.

This clonotype was counted at least ten times. The chain links TRBV30 to TRBJ2-2, with D possibly matching TRBD2 (5 bases). Trimming took 3 bases from V and 6 from J, leaving 8 bases between them. The CDR3 loop spans 12 amino acids. Germline V gene data show CDR1 as GTSNPN and CDR2 as SVGIG (reference sequence). The chain's CDR3 is CAWRWRSGELFF. CDR3 DNA: TGTGCCTGGAGGTGGAGGTCCGGGGAGCTGTTTTTT.

The chain couples TRBV11-2 to TRBJ2-1, with a possible D match to TRBD2 (5 bases). Germline values: CDR1 SGHAT, CDR2 FQNNGV. Trimming took 7 bases from V and 3 from J, leaving 16 bases between them. This CDR3 has 15 amino acids. CDR3 nucleotide sequence: TGTGCCAGCACCGGACTGGGTTCGGGCTACAATGAGCAGTTCTTC. Amino acids: CASTGLGSGYNEQFF.

There are many counts of this clonotype. The chain has TRBV27 and TRBJ1-3, with 9 bases lining up with TRBD1. CDR3 length equals 14 residues. Germline CDR1 reads MNHEY; CDR2 reads SMNVEV (reference sequence). After removal of 4 bases from V and 7 bases from J, the junction contained 5 bases not matched to a gene. Here the CDR3 reads CASSSRTGANTIYF. CDR3 in DNA: TGTGCCAGCAGTTCCCGGACAGGGGCGAACACCATATATTTT.

This rearrangement joins TRBV5-1 to TRBJ2-3, with D perhaps TRBD2 (7 bases). This CDR3 has 15 residues. V was shortened by 2 bases and J by 5 bases, with 15 bases between the two germline ends. Looked up from germline, CDR1 is SGHRS and CDR2 is YFSETQ. CDR3 residues: CASSFAGARGDTQYF. In nucleotides, the CDR3 is TGCGCCAGCAGCTTCGCGGGGGCGCGGGGAGATACGCAGTATTTT.

The CDR3, as DNA: TGTGCCAGCTCGGATCGGGACAGGGCCTACGAGCAGTACTTC. Translated: CASSDRDRAYEQYF. This chain joins TRBV18 and TRBJ2-7; 9 bases are shared with TRBD1. This CDR3 is 14 amino acids long. The V segment lost 6 bases and the J segment 2 bases; nucleotides outside the gene matches: 5. Germline loops: CDR1 KGHSH, CDR2 LQKENI.

There are many counts of this clonotype. The J gene is TRBJ1-2, the V gene TRBV19; D perhaps matches TRBD1 (6 bases). This CDR3 has 12 residues. Germline CDR1 reads LNHDA; CDR2 reads SQIVND (reference sequence). Trimming shortened V by 9 bases and J by 3 bases, and 11 bases separated the two germline ends. The CDR3 DNA is TGTGCCAGCTCGGCAGGGGACTATGGCTACACCTTC. It yields the protein CASSAGDYGYTF.

The CDR3 here is CASSPADRTNSPLHF. The CDR3 coding sequence is TGTGCCAGCAGCCCGGCAGACCGAACTAATTCACCCCTCCACTTT. The rearrangement uses TRBV6-5 and TRBJ1-6, with D unresolved. Germline V gives CDR1 MNHEY, CDR2 SVGAGI. The CDR3 spans 15 residues. V lost 6 bases and J 6 bases, leaving 15 bases between the germline ends.

This chain uses TRBV20-1 with TRBJ2-3; D may correspond to TRBD1 or TRBD2 (5 bases each). The V end lost 5 bases, the J end lost 6 bases, and 18 bases lay between the germline ends. This CDR3 has 14 residues. The germline V gene encodes CDR1 DFQATT and CDR2 SNEGSKA (reference sequence). The CDR3 DNA reads as TGCAGTGCTGACGGGGACCGTTCAGTCGATACGCAGTATTTT. Protein product: CSADGDRSVDTQYF.

This clonotype was seen only a few times. This chain uses TRBV9 with TRBJ2-1; maybe TRBD1 (6 bases). V was pared by 4 bases and J by 5 bases, with 10 bases between. Germline V gene data show CDR1 as SGDLS and CDR2 as YYNGEE. The CDR3 consists of 13 residues. CDR3 protein: CASSFRTDNEQFF. The CDR3 DNA is TGTGCCAGCAGCTTCAGGACAGACAATGAGCAGTTCTTC.

Many counts were recorded for this clonotype. This sequence joins TRBV11-2 and TRBJ2-1; 8 nucleotides match TRBD2. The CDR3 totals 15 residues. J was trimmed by 8 bases and V by 1 base; bases with no gene match: 7. Germline V gene sequence: CDR1 SGHAT, CDR2 FQNNGV. The CDR3 region has the DNA TGTGCCAGCAGCTTAGTTAGCGGGATTGAGGATGAGCAGTTCTTC. It translates to CASSLVSGIEDEQFF.

This clonotype showed up just a few times. CDR3 residues: CASRKGQSYGYTF. CDR3 nucleotide sequence: TGTGCCAGCAGGAAGGGCCAGTCCTATGGCTACACCTTC. The chain uses TRBV7-2 and TRBJ1-2; no reliable D call. The CDR3 sequence is 13 residues long. Germline CDR1 SGHTA, CDR2 FQGNSA. The V end was cut by 6 bases, the J end by 4 bases, with 12 bases between.

This clonotype was seen more than once but under ten times. The J gene is TRBJ1-6, the V gene TRBV7-3, with 7 bases fitting TRBD1. The CDR3 runs to 13 residues. The germline V gene has CDR1 SGHTA and CDR2 FQGTGA. V lost 2 bases and J lost 10; bases outside the gene matches: 2. The CDR3 DNA reads as TGTGCCAGCAGCTTACAACAGGGGTCACCCCTCCACTTT. It specifies CASSLQQGSPLHF.

The J gene is TRBJ2-1, the V gene TRBV6-1; 8 bases are shared with TRBD2. The CDR3 runs 14 residues. The J segment lost 7 bases and the V segment lost 6 bases, leaving 8 bases of the junction unmatched. Germline assignment: CDR1 MNHNS and CDR2 SASEGT. The CDR3 coding sequence is TGTGCCAGCAGCTTAGCGGGACGAGGTAATGAGCAGTTCTTC. Protein: CASSLAGRGNEQFF.

The chain has TRBV18 and TRBJ2-1, with a tentative D call TRBD1 (5 bases). This CDR3 has 14 amino acids. The germline gives CDR1 KGHSH, CDR2 LQKENI. The V end lost 0 bases, the J end lost 8 bases, and 11 bases lay between the germline ends. Here the CDR3 reads CASSPPVLRDEQFF. CDR3 DNA sequence: TGTGCCAGCTCACCACCGGTTCTCAGGGATGAGCAGTTCTTC.

The chain couples TRBV20-1 to TRBJ1-5, with 8 nucleotides matching TRBD1. Trimming cost V 3 bases and J 5 bases; bases outside gene matches: 6. Looked up from germline, CDR1 is DFQATT and CDR2 is SNEGSKA (reference sequence). The CDR3 is 14 residues long. The CDR3 is CSASRTGSDQPQHF. CDR3 sequence (DNA): TGCAGTGCTAGCCGGACAGGGTCGGATCAGCCCCAGCATTTT.

This clonotype was counted between two and nine times. The V call is TRBV6-2 or TRBV6-3, the J call TRBJ1-2; 7 nucleotides align to TRBD1. The CDR3 consists of 15 residues. V was pared by 6 bases and J by 4 bases, with 11 bases of the junction left unmatched. CDR1 and CDR2 from the germline V gene are MNHEY and SVGEGT. CDR3 sequence: CASRVSGGQSYGYTF. CDR3 in DNA: TGTGCCAGCAGGGTGAGCGGGGGACAGTCCTATGGCTACACCTTC.

This clonotype was counted at least ten times. This chain links TRBV7-2 with TRBJ1-1; D unresolved. This CDR3 contains 10 residues. Deletions cut 8 bases from V and 7 bases from J, with 8 bases between. Germline-derived CDR1 and CDR2 are SGHTA and FQGNSA. The CDR3 bases are TGTGCCAGCGGCACTATTGAAGCTTTCTTT. Encoded protein: CASGTIEAFF.